A single sample gave rise to the 14 T cell receptor beta chains below, sequenced in a study of regulatory T cells in long-lasting Graves disease. According to the study, TCR beta libraries were built with iRepertoire HTBI primers and CDR3-region Arm-PCR. From the multiplex PCR reads, TCRdb called clonotypes with MiXCR, one entry per CDR3 protein. The repertoire has 530,000 or so distinct CDR3 sequences, about 14% of them found once; the top ten carry 10%. Time point defined: newly diagnosed GD, antithyroid drugs for less than 3 months. The authors made the TCR library using RNA they extracted from PBMCs. These data also formed part of another study, on T cells in Graves' hyperthyroidism and ophthalmopathy.

Here the sequenced sample was peripheral blood mononuclear cells (PBMCs), taken at new diagnosis, from a patient treated with antithyroid drugs. The source of these receptors is a man aged 25 to 45 with Graves disease.

This clonotype appeared many times. The gene calls are TRBV30 and TRBJ1-1; 9 bases are a match to TRBD1. The CDR3 totals 13 residues. V lost 8 bases and J lost 4; bases outside the gene matches: 8. CDR1 is GTSNPN, CDR2 SVGIG, per germline (reference sequence). CDR3 residues: CAHRDRETTEAFF. The CDR3 DNA follows: TGTGCCCACAGGGACAGGGAGACCACTGAAGCTTTCTTT.

The chain couples TRBV18 to TRBJ2-7, with 13 positions matching TRBD2. Germline V lookup: CDR1 KGHSH, CDR2 LQKENI. This CDR3 comprises 19 residues. With 6 bases clipped from V and 0 bases from J, the junction kept 14 bases outside the gene matches. The CDR3 coding sequence is TGTGCCAGCTCCCCGTCCGGGACTAGCGGGATTTCCAGCTCCTACGAGCAGTACTTC. Its translation: CASSPSGTSGISSSYEQYF.

The chain uses TRBV10-3 and TRBJ2-7, with unresolved D. Germline V CDR1 and CDR2: ENHRY, SYGVKD. V was trimmed by 8 bases and J by 3 bases, leaving 2 bases between them. The CDR3 has 9 residues. CDR3 loop: CAIHYEQYF. The CDR3 DNA follows: TGTGCCATCCACTACGAGCAGTACTTC.

This clonotype was detected ten times or more. This sequence joins TRBV20-1 and TRBJ2-3; D remains unclear. This CDR3 is built from 10 residues. V was clipped by 6 bases and J by 3 bases, with 4 bases between them. CDR1 and CDR2 (germline): DFQATT, SNEGSKA (reference sequence). CDR3 residues: CSAATDTQYF. The CDR3 DNA follows: TGCAGTGCCGCAACAGATACGCAGTATTTT.

This clonotype was recorded at least ten times. The chain links TRBV7-2 to TRBJ1-5; 11 bases are a match to TRBD1. The CDR3 is made up of 15 amino acids. Trimming at V came to 5 bases and at J to 5 bases, leaving 5 bases not matched to a gene. Looked up from germline, CDR1 is SGHTA and CDR2 is FQGNSA. The CDR3: CASSTGTGGHQPQHF. The CDR3 coding sequence is TGTGCCAGCAGCACCGGGACAGGGGGACATCAGCCCCAGCATTTT.

This clonotype was picked up many times. The chain combines TRBV7-2 with TRBJ2-7; possibly TRBD1 for D (6 bases). CDR3 length: 12 residues. Trimming stripped 5 bases from V and 3 bases from J, with 8 bases between. In germline, CDR1 is SGHTA, CDR2 FQGNSA. CDR3: CASSRGGYEQYF. The CDR3, as DNA: TGTGCCAGCAGCCGAGGGGGCTACGAGCAGTACTTC.

This clonotype was found many times. The J gene is TRBJ2-4, the V gene TRBV5-6, with D hard to call. Per germline, CDR1 SGHDT and CDR2 YYEEEE. The V gene lost 4 bases and the J gene lost 0 bases, with 11 bases spanning the gap. The CDR3 is 15 amino acids. The CDR3 loop is CASSPIGRAKNIQYF. For the CDR3, the DNA is TGTGCCAGCAGCCCTATCGGACGAGCCAAAAACATTCAGTACTTC.

This clonotype appeared a few times. The CDR3 coding sequence is TGTGCCAGCAGCCCAACAGGGGGCTTGGTTCAGCCCCAGCATTTT. Translating gives CASSPTGGLVQPQHF. J is TRBJ1-5 and V is TRBV12-3 or TRBV12-4; TRBD1 aligns across 9 bases. V lost 6 bases and J lost 6; bases outside the gene matches: 9. The CDR3 runs to 15 residues.

This clonotype has just a few counts. The CDR3 loop is CASSPGNLKNNEQFF. The CDR3 DNA reads TGTGCCAGCTCGCCGGGGAACCTTAAAAACAATGAGCAGTTCTTC. The chain joins TRBV18 to TRBJ2-1; tentatively, D is TRBD2 (5 bases). The V end was cut by 6 bases, the J end by 5 bases, with 17 bases between. CDR1 is KGHSH and CDR2 is LQKENI in the germline V gene. This CDR3 has 15 amino acids.

In this sample, this clonotype turned up many times. V usage is TRBV5-1 and J usage is TRBJ2-7; D is uncertain. CDR1 and CDR2 from the germline V gene are SGHRS and YFSETQ. V was shortened by 2 bases and J by 2 bases, with 8 bases between the two germline ends. The CDR3 contains 13 residues. The CDR3 protein is CASSFESPYEQYF. For the CDR3, the DNA is TGCGCCAGCAGCTTCGAGAGCCCCTACGAGCAGTACTTC.

Many counts were recorded for this clonotype. V gene TRBV12-3 or TRBV12-4 combines with J gene TRBJ2-3, with 9 bases fitting TRBD2. The CDR3 covers 16 residues. The junction had 8 bases not matched to a gene; V was cut back by 7 bases and J by 0 bases. The CDR3 is CASIPGTSSSTDTQYF. Written as DNA, the CDR3 is TGTGCCAGCATCCCTGGGACTAGCAGCAGCACAGATACGCAGTATTTT.

The chain employs TRBV13 and TRBJ1-4; D unclear. CDR3 length: 14 amino acids. V was trimmed by 10 bases and J by 5 bases, leaving 17 bases between them. From germline, CDR1 is PRHDT and CDR2 FYEKMQ (reference sequence). The CDR3 DNA is TGTGCCACCCTCTACTCCGGGGAGAATGAAAAACTGTTTTTT. It yields the protein CATLYSGENEKLFF.

This clonotype was detected many times. The chain carries TRBV29-1 and TRBJ2-7; 11 positions agree with TRBD2. The CDR3 length is 15 residues. CDR1 is SQVTM, CDR2 ANQGSEA, per germline. V lost 4 bases, J lost 2 bases, and 7 bases stayed unmatched. The CDR3 protein is CSVGAGTSGPYEQYF. The CDR3 DNA reads TGCAGCGTTGGGGCCGGGACTAGCGGACCCTACGAGCAGTACTTC.

This clonotype has ten or more counts. The chain is built from TRBV28 and TRBJ2-7, with 7 positions matching TRBD1. V dropped 8 bases and J dropped 3; count of bases not matched to a gene: 10. The CDR3 sequence is 14 residues long. Germline-derived CDR1 and CDR2 are MDHEN and SYDVKM. The CDR3 protein is CASETGQINYEQYF. Written as DNA, the CDR3 is TGTGCCAGCGAGACAGGGCAGATTAACTACGAGCAGTACTTC.